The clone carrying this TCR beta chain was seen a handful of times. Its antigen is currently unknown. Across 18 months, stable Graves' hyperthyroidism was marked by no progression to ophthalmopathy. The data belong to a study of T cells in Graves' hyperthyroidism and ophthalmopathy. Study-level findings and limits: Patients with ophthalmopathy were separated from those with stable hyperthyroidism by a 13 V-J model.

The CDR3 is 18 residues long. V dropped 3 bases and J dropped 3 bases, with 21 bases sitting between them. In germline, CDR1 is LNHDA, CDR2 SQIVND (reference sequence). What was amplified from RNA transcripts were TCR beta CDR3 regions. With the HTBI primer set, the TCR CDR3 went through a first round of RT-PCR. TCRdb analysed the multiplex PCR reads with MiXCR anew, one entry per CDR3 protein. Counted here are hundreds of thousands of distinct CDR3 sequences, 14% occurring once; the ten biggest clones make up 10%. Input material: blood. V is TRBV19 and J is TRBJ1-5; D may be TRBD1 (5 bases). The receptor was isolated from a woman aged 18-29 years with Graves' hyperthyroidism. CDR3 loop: CASSIPRDGSPINQPQHF. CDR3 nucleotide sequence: TGTGCCAGTAGTATTCCCCGGGACGGAAGCCCGATCAATCAGCCCCAGCATTTT. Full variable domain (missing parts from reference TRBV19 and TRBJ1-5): DGGITQSPKYLFRKEGQNVTLSCEQNLNHDAMYWYRQDPGQGLRLIYYSQIVNDFQKGDIAEGYSVSREKKESFPLTVTSAQKNPTAFYLCASSIPRDGSPINQPQHFGDGTRLSIL.